These T cell receptor beta chains were read from a single sample in a study of shared clonotypes between healthy human individuals. Some clones are missing from TCRdb's copy, which holds only in-frame ones; the method was immunoSEQ multiplex PCR. The table includes about 680,000 clones, around 73% detected once. Sequenced input: memory CD4+ T cells sorted from blood. These receptors were collected from a woman between 25 and 40 years old in good health. Each CDR3 is given with its conserved first and last residue. A D gene is named only where the DNA matches it firmly. Clone size is stated in some rows and not others, as once, few, many or a class when expanded.

V	J	D	size	DNA	CDR3
TRBV6-1	TRBJ1-2	NA	few	TGTGCCAGCAGGCAATGGACTTCCAGCTATGGCTACACCTTC	CASRQWTSSYGYTF
TRBV11-2	TRBJ1-2	NA	NA	TGTGCCAGCAGTCCGTACAGGGCCCATGGCTACACCTTC	CASSPYRAHGYTF
TRBV7-9	TRBJ1-1	NA	NA	TGTGCCAGCAGCTTAACGGCCAGATACATGAACACTGAAGCTTTCTTT	CASSLTARYMNTEAFF
TRBV6-5	TRBJ2-7	NA	NA	TGTGCCAGCAGTTACCGGGCCGCCTCCGACGAGCAGTACTTC	CASSYRAASDEQYF
TRBV19	TRBJ2-2	TRBD2	few	TGTGCCAGTAGTACAGGGACTAGTCTGAACACCGGGGAGCTGTTTTTT	CASSTGTSLNTGELFF
TRBV13	TRBJ2-7	TRBD1	NA	TGTGCCAGCAGCTTAGGGACAGGGGCAGGGGGAGAGCAGTACTTC	CASSLGTGAGGEQYF
TRBV28	TRBJ1-1	NA	NA	TGTGCCAGCAGTTTAATTGGACCGCACAAGAACACTGAAGCTTTCTTT	CASSLIGPHKNTEAFF
TRBV7-2	TRBJ2-7	NA	few	TGTGCCAGCAGCCCCATGGGCACCTCCTACGAGCAGTACTTC	CASSPMGTSYEQYF
TRBV5-8	TRBJ2-1	NA	NA	TGTGCCAGCAGCTGGGGGGGGCGGAGTTACAATGAGCAGTTCTTC	CASSWGGRSYNEQFF
TRBV6-1	TRBJ2-2	TRBD1	NA	TGTGCCAGCGGGACAGGGCTGAACACCGGGGAGCTGTTTTTT	CASGTGLNTGELFF
TRBV11-2	TRBJ2-1	NA	few	TGTGCCAGCGAAAACGGGAGAGGATACAATGAGCAGTTCTTC	CASENGRGYNEQFF
TRBV5-1	TRBJ1-2	NA	NA	TGCGCCAGCAGCCCGGGGCCGAACTATGGCTACACCTTC	CASSPGPNYGYTF
TRBV6-5	TRBJ2-1	NA	NA	TGTGCCAGCAGGAAAGCCGGAGGTAACAATGAGCAGTTCTTC	CASRKAGGNNEQFF
TRBV27	TRBJ2-1	TRBD2	NA	TGTGCCAGCAGTTCCCTTGCTAGCGGGAATGGGGCGGGGCAGTTCTTC	CASSSLASGNGAGQFF
TRBV5-4	TRBJ2-3	NA	few	TGTGCCAGCAGCTTGGGCCGGACTAGCACAGATACGCAGTATTTT	CASSLGRTSTDTQYF
TRBV5-4	TRBJ2-3	TRBD2	NA	TGTGCCAGCAGCTTGGATCAGGCGGGAGCCTCTGATACGCAGTATTTT	CASSLDQAGASDTQYF
TRBV7-6	TRBJ2-3	NA	NA	TGTGCCAGCAGCTTAGCGGCGGGATCAGGCACAGATACGCAGTATTTT	CASSLAAGSGTDTQYF
TRBV7-2	TRBJ2-7	NA	few	TGTGCCAGCAGCTTAGATGGGCCGGCCTACGAGCAGTACTTC	CASSLDGPAYEQYF
TRBV4-1	TRBJ2-3	TRBD2	NA	TGCGCCAGCAGCCAGGGTAACCTAGCGGCTACTACAGATACGCAGTATTTT	CASSQGNLAATTDTQYF
TRBV6-5	TRBJ1-2	NA	few	TGTGCCACCTCTACGGGGATAGCTAACTATGGCTACACCTTC	CATSTGIANYGYTF
TRBV10-3	TRBJ2-3	NA	NA	TGTGCCATCAGTGACGGTAGGCGCGAAGATACGCAGTATTTT	CAISDGRREDTQYF
TRBV19	TRBJ1-5	NA	NA	TGTGCCAGTAGTGTGGTCGGGCAGCCCCAGCATTTT	CASSVVGQPQHF
TRBV25-1	TRBJ2-1	TRBD1	NA	TGTGCCAGCAGCCCGGGACAGGGGACCTACAATGAGCAGTTCTTC	CASSPGQGTYNEQFF
TRBV28	TRBJ1-3	NA	NA	TGTGCCAGCAGGCGTGCTCTGGGAAACACCATATATTTT	CASRRALGNTIYF
TRBV19	TRBJ2-2	NA	once	TGTGCCAGCGGAGGGCAGGGGACCGGGGAGCTGTTTTTT	CASGGQGTGELFF
TRBV19	TRBJ2-7	TRBD1	NA	TGTGCCAGTAGTGGACAGGGGATTGGATCCTACGAGCAGTACTTC	CASSGQGIGSYEQYF
TRBV29-1	TRBJ1-2	NA	NA	TGCAGCGTTGAGGAGAACTATGGCTACACCTTC	CSVEENYGYTF
TRBV6-1	TRBJ2-5	TRBD1	NA	TGTGCCAGCAGTGAGACAGGGAGTTGGGAGACCCAGTACTTC	CASSETGSWETQYF
TRBV11-2	TRBJ2-1	NA	few	TGTGCCAGCAGCCCTCGACTGAGCTCCTACAATGAGCAGTTCTTC	CASSPRLSSYNEQFF
TRBV2	TRBJ2-5	TRBD1	few	TGTGCCAGCAGTGATAGGGGGCGGGAGACCCAGTACTTC	CASSDRGRETQYF
TRBV5-4	TRBJ2-3	TRBD2	NA	TGTGCCAGCAGCTCCGGGACTAGCGGGGACACAGATACGCAGTATTTT	CASSSGTSGDTDTQYF
TRBV14	TRBJ2-7	NA	NA	TGTGCCAGCAGCCAAAACGCCGGGGACTACGAGCAGTACTTC	CASSQNAGDYEQYF
TRBV5-5	TRBJ2-7	NA	NA	TGTGCCAGCAGCTTTCTCAGACCGGGACAACCCTACGAGCAGTACTTC	CASSFLRPGQPYEQYF
TRBV6-7	TRBJ2-5	TRBD2	NA	TGTGCCAGCAGTTACGCCCTAGCGGGGGGGACCCAGTACTTC	CASSYALAGGTQYF
TRBV19	TRBJ2-7	NA	NA	TGTGCCAGTAGTCCAGGATCCTACGCGTACGAGCAGTACTTC	CASSPGSYAYEQYF
TRBV5-1	TRBJ2-1	TRBD2	NA	TGCGCCAGCAAGATCGCGGGAGACGGCAATGAGCAGTTCTTC	CASKIAGDGNEQFF
TRBV5-1	TRBJ2-7	NA	many	TGCGCCAGCAGCCCCGGACACTACTACGAGCAGTACTTC	CASSPGHYYEQYF
TRBV28	TRBJ2-7	TRBD1	NA	TGTGCCAGCAGTTTAGTATCCGGGACAGGGCGGTACGAGCAGTACTTC	CASSLVSGTGRYEQYF
TRBV29-1	TRBJ2-1	TRBD2	few	TGCAGCGGGGAGGAGCTAGCGGGTGGAGAGCAGTTCTTC	CSGEELAGGEQFF
TRBV7-8	TRBJ2-3	TRBD1	NA	TGTGCCAGCAGCACCCGACAGGGTCCAGATACGCAGTATTTT	CASSTRQGPDTQYF
TRBV25-1	TRBJ1-1	NA	many	TGTGCCAGCAGTGTGACGGAGAACACTGAAGCTTTCTTT	CASSVTENTEAFF
TRBV5-1	TRBJ2-2	NA	NA	TGCGCCAGCAGCTTGCAGGGGGGAAACACCGGGGAGCTGTTTTTT	CASSLQGGNTGELFF
TRBV28	TRBJ2-1	NA	NA	TGTGCCAGCAAGACTCCGGGATACAATGAGCAGTTCTTC	CASKTPGYNEQFF
TRBV5-6	TRBJ2-7	TRBD2	NA	TGTGCCAGCAGCTTGTTTAGCGGGGGAGCCGCCTACGAGCAGTACTTC	CASSLFSGGAAYEQYF
TRBV6-5	TRBJ2-1	TRBD1	NA	TGTGCCAGCAGTTATGGGACAGGGTACAATGAGCAGTTCTTC	CASSYGTGYNEQFF
TRBV9	TRBJ2-7	NA	NA	TGTGCCAGCAGCGTAGGGCAGGGAGTAAGTTACGAGCAGTACTTC	CASSVGQGVSYEQYF
TRBV2	TRBJ1-5	NA	NA	TGTGCCAGCAGTGAAGAGGGGGATCAGCCCCAGCATTTT	CASSEEGDQPQHF
TRBV9	TRBJ2-7	NA	NA	TGTGCCAGCAGCGACTACGAGCAGTACTTC	CASSDYEQYF
TRBV10-3	TRBJ2-7	TRBD2	NA	TGTGCCATCAGCGGCATAGCGGGGGACTACGAGCAGTACTTC	CAISGIAGDYEQYF
TRBV7-3	TRBJ2-1	TRBD1	NA	TGTGCCAGCAGCCAACAGGGGACACTCAATGAGCAGTTCTTC	CASSQQGTLNEQFF
TRBV29-1	TRBJ2-7	NA	NA	TGCAGCGTTCCCGGACGGAACTCCTACGAGCAGTACTTC	CSVPGRNSYEQYF
TRBV19	TRBJ2-3	NA	NA	TGTGCCAGTAGGACCAGTGGGGGCACAGATACGCAGTATTTT	CASRTSGGTDTQYF
TRBV1	TRBJ2-1	NA	NA	TGCACCAGCAGCCAAACTCCGGGACTAGAGCAGTTCTTC	CTSSQTPGLEQFF
TRBV4-1	TRBJ2-3	TRBD2	NA	TGCGCCAGCAGCCAAGTCTACCGACTAGCGGGTAGCACAGATACGCAGTATTTT	CASSQVYRLAGSTDTQYF
TRBV7-9	TRBJ2-1	TRBD1	few	TGTGCCAGCAGCTTAGAAGGACAGGGGAGGGAGTTCTTC	CASSLEGQGREFF
TRBV19	TRBJ1-4	NA	few	TGTGCCAGTAGTCCTCCCCCCGGGGGCAAGGGTGAAAAACTGTTTTTT	CASSPPPGGKGEKLFF
TRBV20-1	TRBJ2-5	NA	few	TGCAGTGCTAGATTAGGGGAGACCCAGTACTTC	CSARLGETQYF